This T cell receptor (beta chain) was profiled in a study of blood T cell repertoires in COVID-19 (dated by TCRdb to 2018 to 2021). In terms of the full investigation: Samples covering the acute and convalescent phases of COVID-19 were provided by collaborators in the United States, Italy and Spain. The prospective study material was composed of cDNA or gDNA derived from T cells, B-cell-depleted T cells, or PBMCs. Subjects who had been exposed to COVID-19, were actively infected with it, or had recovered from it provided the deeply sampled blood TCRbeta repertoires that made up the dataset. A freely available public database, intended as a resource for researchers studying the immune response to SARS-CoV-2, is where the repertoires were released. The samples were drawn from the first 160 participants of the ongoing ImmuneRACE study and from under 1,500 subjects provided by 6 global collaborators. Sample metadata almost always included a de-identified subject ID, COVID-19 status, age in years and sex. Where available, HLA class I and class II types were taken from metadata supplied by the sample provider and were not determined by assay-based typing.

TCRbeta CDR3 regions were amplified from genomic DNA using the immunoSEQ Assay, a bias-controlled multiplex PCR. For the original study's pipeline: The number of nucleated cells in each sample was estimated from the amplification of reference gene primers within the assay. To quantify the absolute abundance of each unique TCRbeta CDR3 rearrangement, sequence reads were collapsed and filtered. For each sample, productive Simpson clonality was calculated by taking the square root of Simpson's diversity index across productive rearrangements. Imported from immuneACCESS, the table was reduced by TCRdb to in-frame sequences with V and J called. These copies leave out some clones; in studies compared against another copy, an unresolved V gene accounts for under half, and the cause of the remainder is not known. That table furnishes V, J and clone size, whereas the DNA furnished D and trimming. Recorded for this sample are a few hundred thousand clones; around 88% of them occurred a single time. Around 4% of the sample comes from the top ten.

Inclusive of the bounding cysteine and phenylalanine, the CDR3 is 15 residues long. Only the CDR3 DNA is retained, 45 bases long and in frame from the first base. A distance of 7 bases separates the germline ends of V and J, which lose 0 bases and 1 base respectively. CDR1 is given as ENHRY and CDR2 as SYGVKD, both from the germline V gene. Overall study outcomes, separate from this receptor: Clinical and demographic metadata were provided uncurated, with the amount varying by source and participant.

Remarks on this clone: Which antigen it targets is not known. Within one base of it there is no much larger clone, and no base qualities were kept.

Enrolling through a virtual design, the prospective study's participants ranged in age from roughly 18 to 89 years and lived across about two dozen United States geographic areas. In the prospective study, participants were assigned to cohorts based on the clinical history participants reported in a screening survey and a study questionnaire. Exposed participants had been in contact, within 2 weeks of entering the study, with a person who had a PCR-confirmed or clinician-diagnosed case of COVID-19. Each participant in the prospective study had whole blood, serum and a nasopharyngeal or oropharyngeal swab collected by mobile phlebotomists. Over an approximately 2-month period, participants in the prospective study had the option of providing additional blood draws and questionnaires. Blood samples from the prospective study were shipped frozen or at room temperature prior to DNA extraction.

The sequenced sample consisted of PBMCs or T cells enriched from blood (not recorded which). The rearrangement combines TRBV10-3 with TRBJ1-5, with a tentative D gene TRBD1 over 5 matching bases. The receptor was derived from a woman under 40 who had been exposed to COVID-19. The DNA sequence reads TGTGCCATCAGTGAGTCGGGACTAAGCAATCAGCCCCAGCATTTT. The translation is CAISESGLSNQPQHF.